This entry lists 22 T cell receptor beta chains sequenced from one sample in a study of T cells in Graves' hyperthyroidism and ophthalmopathy. RNA transcripts provided the source from which TCR beta CDR3 regions were amplified. During a first-round RT-PCR of the TCR CDR3, the HTBI primer set was used. In TCRdb, the multiplex PCR reads were re-called with MiXCR into one record per CDR3 protein. The sample yields a few hundred thousand distinct CDR3 sequences, approximately 14% seen once. Sequenced material: blood. The receptors shown here come from a woman aged 40 to 50 with Graves' hyperthyroidism.

This clonotype showed up many times. The V gene is TRBV2, the J gene TRBJ2-7; 7 bases are a match to TRBD2. V lost 6 bases and J lost 5; bases outside the gene matches: 16. Germline V CDR1 and CDR2: SNHLY, FYNNEI. The CDR3 totals 16 residues. The chain's CDR3 is CASSQDLGRELDEQYF. In DNA, the CDR3 is TGTGCCAGCAGCCAAGACCTCGGGCGGGAGCTCGACGAGCAGTACTTC.

This clonotype came up a few times. The chain joins TRBV28 to TRBJ2-4, with 7 bases fitting TRBD2. Germline CDR1 is MDHEN and CDR2 is SYDVKM. There are 14 residues in the CDR3. The ends lost 2 bases at V and 7 bases at J; junction bases unmatched: 5. The CDR3 reads CASSLGQGGNIQYF. As DNA, the CDR3 is TGTGCCAGCAGTTTAGGGCAGGGAGGGAACATTCAGTACTTC.

This clonotype was counted only a few times. The chain employs TRBV29-1 and TRBJ2-2; 10 bases are a match to TRBD2. The ends lost 5 bases at V and 5 bases at J; junction bases unmatched: 11. The CDR3 consists of 16 residues. Germline CDR1 and CDR2: SQVTM and ANQGSEA. The CDR3 sequence: CSVQASGSRGTGELFF. For the CDR3, the DNA is TGCAGCGTTCAGGCTAGCGGGAGTCGAGGGACCGGGGAGCTGTTTTTT.

The J gene is TRBJ1-5, the V gene TRBV20-1, with no clear D. The CDR3 extends over 15 amino acids. The germline gives CDR1 DFQATT, CDR2 SNEGSKA (reference sequence). The germline V and J ends were trimmed by 0 bases and 4 bases, with 13 bases remaining between them. DNA for the CDR3: TGCAGTGCTAGAGACGCCCACCACGGGAATCAGCCCCAGCATTTT. Translating gives CSARDAHHGNQPQHF.

This clonotype has at least ten counts. The chain has TRBV11-2 and TRBJ1-1, with D maybe TRBD1 (6 bases). The CDR3 length is 14 residues. Germline CDR1 SGHAT, CDR2 FQNNGV. Trimming shortened V by 5 bases and J by 5 bases, and 15 bases separated the two germline ends. The DNA for the CDR3 is TGTGCCAGCAGCCGGGGAGAGGGGGGGACTGAAGCTTTCTTT. Its protein product is CASSRGEGGTEAFF.

This clonotype has just a few counts. The chain links TRBV9 to TRBJ2-7; 7 nucleotides line up with TRBD1. Trimming cost V 0 bases and J 5 bases; bases outside gene matches: 11. Germline V lookup: CDR1 SGDLS, CDR2 YYNGEE. This CDR3 comprises 16 residues. The DNA of the CDR3 is TGTGCCAGCAGCGTAGGGGGCAGGGGGTACGTCCACGAGCAGTACTTC. It specifies CASSVGGRGYVHEQYF.

This clonotype was picked up a small number of times. The chain uses TRBV7-9 and TRBJ1-4, with D maybe TRBD1 (5 bases). This CDR3 has 21 amino acids. The V gene's germline CDR1 is SEHNR and CDR2 FQNEAQ (reference sequence). Trimming shortened V by 0 bases and J by 8 bases, and 31 bases separated the two germline ends. CDR3 sequence reads: CASSLALRLPIFRDPEEKLFF. CDR3 in DNA: TGTGCCAGCAGCTTAGCGCTAAGACTACCTATTTTCCGGGACCCGGAGGAAAAACTGTTTTTT.

This clonotype has ten or more counts. The gene calls are TRBV10-2 and TRBJ2-2, with TRBD2 as a possible D gene (7 bases). The CDR3 is 17 residues long. Germline CDR1 reads WSHSY; CDR2 reads SAAADI. The V gene lost 1 base and the J gene lost 4 bases, with 16 bases spanning the gap. As DNA, the CDR3 is TGCGCCAGCAGTGAGTTTGGCCAGGGGAGGGGCACCGGGGAGCTGTTTTTT. It codes for CASSEFGQGRGTGELFF.

This clonotype was detected a few times. The chain recombines TRBV9 with TRBJ1-5; weak D call: TRBD1 (5 bases). The ends were cut back, 3 bases at V and 0 bases at J, with 7 bases in the middle. This CDR3 region has 14 residues. Germline loops: CDR1 SGDLS, CDR2 YYNGEE. The CDR3 loop reads CASSAQVSNQPQHF. The CDR3 nucleotides read TGTGCCAGCAGCGCACAGGTTAGCAATCAGCCCCAGCATTTT. Drawing the rest from reference TRBV9 and TRBJ1-5, the complete variable domain is DSGVTQTPKHLITATGQRVTLRCSPRSGDLSVYWYQQSLDQGLQFLIQYYNGEERAKGNILERFSAQQFPDLHSELNLSSLELGDSALYFCASSAQVSNQPQHFGDGTRLSIL.

The chain links TRBV7-9 to TRBJ2-3, with 12 bases that match TRBD1. The CDR3 sequence is 16 residues long. V shed 5 bases and J 6 bases; nucleotides not matched to a gene: 9. Germline V gene data show CDR1 as SEHNR and CDR2 as FQNEAQ (reference sequence). This CDR3 reads CASSRAGTGGVDTQYF. CDR3 nucleotide sequence: TGTGCCAGCAGCAGGGCCGGGACAGGGGGCGTCGATACGCAGTATTTT.

This clonotype was detected ten times or more. The chain employs TRBV20-1 and TRBJ2-7; 7 bases are shared with TRBD1. CDR1 is DFQATT and CDR2 is SNEGSKA in the germline V gene (reference sequence). The V segment lost 0 bases and the J segment 5 bases; nucleotides outside the gene matches: 10. The CDR3 contains 15 residues. Here the CDR3 reads CSARERDSPTDEQYF. The CDR3 coding sequence is TGCAGTGCTAGAGAGAGGGACAGCCCTACGGACGAGCAGTACTTC.

This clonotype showed up just a few times. The chain is built from TRBV5-6 and TRBJ1-3; D gene unclear. The CDR3 sequence is 14 residues long. V gave up 5 bases and J gave up 2 bases, with 11 bases separating them. CDR1 and CDR2 from the germline V gene are SGHDT and YYEEEE. The CDR3 DNA follows: TGTGCCAGCAGAAAGTACAGTACTGGAAACACCATATATTTT. Amino acid sequence: CASRKYSTGNTIYF.

In this sample, this clonotype turned up many times. The chain uses TRBV18 and TRBJ2-1; D is unclear. CDR3 size: 15 residues. Trimming shortened V by 4 bases and J by 3 bases, and 13 bases separated the two germline ends. CDR1 is KGHSH, CDR2 LQKENI, per germline. The CDR3 here is CASSLEGIFYNEQFF. For the CDR3, the DNA is TGTGCCAGCTCACTAGAAGGGATATTCTACAATGAGCAGTTCTTC. The variable domain in full, with the rest retrieved from reference TRBV18 and TRBJ2-1, is NAGVMQNPRHLVRRRGQEARLRCSPMKGHSHVYWYRQLPEEGLKFMVYLQKENIIDESGMPKERFSAEFPKEGPSILRIQQVVRGDSAAYFCASSLEGIFYNEQFFGPGTRLTVL.

This clonotype came up a few times. This rearrangement joins TRBV7-2 to TRBJ2-2; 7 bases match TRBD2. Trimming took 1 base from V and 5 from J; bases not matched to a gene: 4. Germline lookup yields CDR1 SGHTA and CDR2 FQGNSA. This CDR3 has 15 residues. CDR3 sequence (DNA): TGTGCCAGCAGCTTAGTGCGGGAGAGGACCGGGGAGCTGTTTTTT. This sequence encodes CASSLVRERTGELFF.

This clonotype was observed a handful of times. CDR3 loop: CSATLTGGDSPLHF. The CDR3 DNA reads as TGCAGTGCTACCTTAACAGGGGGTGATTCACCCCTCCACTTT. This chain joins TRBV20-1 and TRBJ1-6; the match to TRBD1 covers 8 bases. V was pared by 4 bases and J by 8 bases, with 7 bases of the junction left unmatched. The CDR3 totals 14 residues. Looked up from germline, CDR1 is DFQATT and CDR2 is SNEGSKA (reference sequence).

At least ten counts were recorded for this clonotype. The chain combines TRBV12-3 or TRBV12-4 with TRBJ2-7, with a weak D call TRBD2 (6 bases). V lost 3 bases, J lost 3 bases, and 9 bases lay in between. The CDR3 has 13 residues. CDR3 DNA sequence: TGTGCCAGCAGTTTGGACTACCTCTACGAGCAGTACTTC. It yields the protein CASSLDYLYEQYF.

The chain employs TRBV9 and TRBJ2-2; no definite D call. The CDR3 contains 15 residues. Trimming left V 1 base short and J 0 bases short, with 7 bases between. CDR1 SGDLS and CDR2 YYNGEE come from the germline V gene. CDR3 DNA: TGTGCCAGCAGCGTATCATATCCGAACACCGGGGAGCTGTTTTTT. This codes for CASSVSYPNTGELFF.

This chain connects TRBV15 to TRBJ2-1, with 13 positions matching TRBD2. Losses at the gene ends were 3 bases for V and 9 bases for J; bases not matched to a gene: 11. The CDR3 spans 17 residues. The germline V gene encodes CDR1 LNHNV and CDR2 YYDKDF (reference sequence). CDR3 residues: CATSSLPGLAGIGEQFF. The DNA for the CDR3 is TGTGCCACCAGCAGCTTGCCGGGACTAGCGGGAATAGGTGAGCAGTTCTTC.

This clonotype was seen a handful of times. The chain uses TRBV11-2 and TRBJ2-7; 7 positions match TRBD2. After removal of 8 bases from V and 0 bases from J, the junction contained 4 bases not matched to a gene. Germline CDR1 reads SGHAT; CDR2 reads FQNNGV. This CDR3 region has 13 residues. The CDR3 is CASVGGSSYEQYF. For the CDR3, the DNA is TGTGCCAGCGTCGGCGGGAGCTCCTACGAGCAGTACTTC.

There are many counts of this clonotype. The chain couples TRBV9 to TRBJ1-1; unclear D gene. Trimming pared 1 base from V and 0 bases from J, leaving 4 bases between. CDR1 is SGDLS, CDR2 YYNGEE, per germline. The CDR3 contains 13 residues. The CDR3 loop is CASSVQLNTEAFF. The CDR3 DNA reads TGTGCCAGCAGCGTACAGCTGAACACTGAAGCTTTCTTT.

In its sample, this clonotype was seen many times. The CDR3 sequence: CASSRRLAGSQETQYF. CDR3 coding DNA: TGTGCCAGCAGCCGTCGACTAGCGGGGAGCCAAGAGACCCAGTACTTC. The V and J genes are TRBV3-1 and TRBJ2-5; 11 bases align to TRBD2. V was clipped by 4 bases and J by 1 base; unmatched bases: 5. Germline values: CDR1 LGHDT, CDR2 YNNKEL (reference sequence). There are 16 residues in the CDR3.

The chain uses TRBV29-1 and TRBJ2-5; 8 bases map to TRBD2. CDR1 SQVTM and CDR2 ANQGSEA come from the germline V gene. There are 14 residues in the CDR3. Trimming removed 3 bases from V and 3 bases from J; junction bases left unmatched: 6. The DNA for the CDR3 is TGCAGCGTTGACGCCGGGACTAGAGAAGAGACCCAGTACTTC. This codes for CSVDAGTREETQYF.